The clone carrying this T cell receptor (beta chain) has a count of ten or more. What it recognizes is unknown. The CDR3 end lies 3 residues beyond the end of the read and is filled in from the germline J gene. The V end was cut by 6 bases, the J end by 8 bases, with 8 bases between. The germline CDR1 and CDR2 sequences are MNHEY and SVGEGT. CDR3 length: 11 amino acids. Profiled with immunoSEQ multiplex PCR; TCRdb holds only in-frame clones, not every one. Listed for the sample are some 80,000 clones, none seen a single time. These data are taken from a study of T cell clonality in common variable immunodeficiency. Findings and limits, study-wide: Fewer TCRbeta clones were shared among CVID subjects than controls. Common variable immunodeficiency TCR beta sequences reportedly had fewer deletions and N-nucleotide insertions.

This chain links TRBV6-2 or TRBV6-3 with TRBJ2-1; D call uncertain. The sample taken for sequencing was peripheral blood mononuclear cells. The source of this sequence is a person aged 18 to 70 in good health. The part of the CDR3 DNA that was read is TGTGCCAGCAGCTCAGGCGATGAG. Amino acids: CASSSGDE. The complete CDR3 sequence is CASSSGDEQFF.